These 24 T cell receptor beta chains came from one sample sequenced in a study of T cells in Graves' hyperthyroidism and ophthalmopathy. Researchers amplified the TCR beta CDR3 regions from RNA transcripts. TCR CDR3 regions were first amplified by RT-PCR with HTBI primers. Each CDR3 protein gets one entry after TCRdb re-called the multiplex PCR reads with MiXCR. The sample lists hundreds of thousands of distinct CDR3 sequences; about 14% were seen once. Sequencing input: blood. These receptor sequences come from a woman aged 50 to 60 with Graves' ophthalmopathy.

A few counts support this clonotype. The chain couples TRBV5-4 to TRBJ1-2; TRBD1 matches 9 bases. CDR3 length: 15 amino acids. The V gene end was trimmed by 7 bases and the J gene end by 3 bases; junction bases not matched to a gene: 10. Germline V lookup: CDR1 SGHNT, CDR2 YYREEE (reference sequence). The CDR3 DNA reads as TGTGCCAGCTACACACCGGGACAGGGTGACTATGGCTACACCTTC. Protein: CASYTPGQGDYGYTF.

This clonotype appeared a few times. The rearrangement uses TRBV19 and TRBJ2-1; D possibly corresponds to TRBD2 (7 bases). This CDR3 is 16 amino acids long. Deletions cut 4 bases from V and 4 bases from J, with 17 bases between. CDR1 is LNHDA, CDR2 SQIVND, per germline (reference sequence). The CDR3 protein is CASSTGGQISYNEQFF. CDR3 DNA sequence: TGTGCCAGTAGTACGGGGGGCCAGATATCGTACAATGAGCAGTTCTTC.

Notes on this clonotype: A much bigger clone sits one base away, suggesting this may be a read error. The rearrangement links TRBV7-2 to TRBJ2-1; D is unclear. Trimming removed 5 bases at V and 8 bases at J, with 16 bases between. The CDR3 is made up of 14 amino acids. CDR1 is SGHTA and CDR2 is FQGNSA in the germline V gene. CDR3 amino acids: CASSVRPERDEQFF. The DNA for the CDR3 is TGTGCCAGCAGCGTACGCCCCGAAAGGGATGAGCAGTTCTTC.

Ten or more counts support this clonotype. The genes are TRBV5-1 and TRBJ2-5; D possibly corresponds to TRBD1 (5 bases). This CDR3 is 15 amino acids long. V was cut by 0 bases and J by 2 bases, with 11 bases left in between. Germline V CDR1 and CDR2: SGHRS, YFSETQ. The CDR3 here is CASSLDGREQETQYF. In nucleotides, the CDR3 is TGCGCCAGCAGCTTGGATGGCAGGGAACAAGAGACCCAGTACTTC.

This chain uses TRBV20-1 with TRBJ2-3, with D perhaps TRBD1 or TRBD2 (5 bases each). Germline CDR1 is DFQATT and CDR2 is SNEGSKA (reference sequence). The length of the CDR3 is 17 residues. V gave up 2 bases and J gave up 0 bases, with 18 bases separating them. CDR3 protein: CSARNLGASRSTDTQYF. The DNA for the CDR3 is TGCAGTGCTAGAAACCTAGGGGCTAGCCGTAGCACAGATACGCAGTATTTT.

This CDR3 reads CASSYTTQVGYTF. Here the CDR3 DNA reads TGTGCCAGCAGTTACACCACTCAGGTTGGCTACACCTTC. V gene TRBV6-5 combines with J gene TRBJ1-2; no clear D gene. CDR3 length equals 13 residues. Deletions cut 2 bases from V and 7 bases from J, with 11 bases between. Germline V gene data show CDR1 as MNHEY and CDR2 as SVGAGI.

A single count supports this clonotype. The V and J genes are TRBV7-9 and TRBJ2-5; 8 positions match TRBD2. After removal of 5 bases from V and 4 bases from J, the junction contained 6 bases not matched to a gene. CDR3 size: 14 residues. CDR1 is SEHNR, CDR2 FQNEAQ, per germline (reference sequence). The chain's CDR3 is CASSPSGSLETQYF. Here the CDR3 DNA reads TGTGCCAGCAGCCCCAGCGGGAGTTTAGAGACCCAGTACTTC.

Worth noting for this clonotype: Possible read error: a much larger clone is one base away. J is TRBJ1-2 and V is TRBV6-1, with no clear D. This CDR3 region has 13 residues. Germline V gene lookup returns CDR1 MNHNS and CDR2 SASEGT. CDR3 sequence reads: CSSSEPYLDGYTF. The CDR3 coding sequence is TGTTCCAGCAGTGAACCATACTTAGATGGCTACACCTTC.

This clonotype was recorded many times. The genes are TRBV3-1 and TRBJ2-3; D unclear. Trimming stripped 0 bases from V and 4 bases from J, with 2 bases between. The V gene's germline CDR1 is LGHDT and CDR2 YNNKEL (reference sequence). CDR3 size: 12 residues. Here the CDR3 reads CASSQEPDTQYF. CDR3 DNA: TGTGCCAGCAGCCAAGAGCCAGATACGCAGTATTTT.

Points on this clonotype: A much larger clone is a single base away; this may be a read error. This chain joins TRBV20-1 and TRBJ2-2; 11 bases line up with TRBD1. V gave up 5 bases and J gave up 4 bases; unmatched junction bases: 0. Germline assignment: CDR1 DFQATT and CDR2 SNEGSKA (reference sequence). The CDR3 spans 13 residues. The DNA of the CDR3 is TGCAGTGCTGGGACAGGGGGCACCGGGGAGCTGTTTTTT. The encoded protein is CSAGTGGTGELFF.

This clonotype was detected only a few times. The CDR3, as DNA: TGTGCCACCAGCCCCCGGGGGGGGAATGAAAAACTGTTTTTT. Its protein product is CATSPRGGNEKLFF. The chain joins TRBV15 to TRBJ1-4; the D gene is possibly TRBD1 (5 bases). Trimming left V 5 bases short and J 5 bases short, with 12 bases between. The CDR3 runs 14 residues. The germline CDR1 and CDR2 sequences are LNHNV and YYDKDF (reference sequence).

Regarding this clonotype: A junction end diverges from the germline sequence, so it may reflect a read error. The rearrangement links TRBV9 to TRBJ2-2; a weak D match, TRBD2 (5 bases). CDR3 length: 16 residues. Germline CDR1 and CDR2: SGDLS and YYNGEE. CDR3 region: CASSVVLGANTGELVF. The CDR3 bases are TGTGCCAGCAGCGTAGTTCTCGGCGCGAACACCGGGGAGCTGGTTTTT.

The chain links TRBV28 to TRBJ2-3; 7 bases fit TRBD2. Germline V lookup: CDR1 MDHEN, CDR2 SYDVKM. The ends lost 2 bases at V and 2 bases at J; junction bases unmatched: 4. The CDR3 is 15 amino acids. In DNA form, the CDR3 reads TGTGCCAGCAGTTTAGCGGGAGCGACCACAGATACGCAGTATTTT. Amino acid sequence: CASSLAGATTDTQYF.

CDR3 residues: CASSRSKGGRGQETQYF. DNA of the CDR3: TGTGCCAGCAGCCGCTCAAAGGGGGGCAGGGGACAAGAGACCCAGTACTTC. The rearrangement uses TRBV7-6 and TRBJ2-5; D may be TRBD1 or TRBD2 (6 bases each). Germline loops: CDR1 SGHVS, CDR2 FNYEAQ. This CDR3 is 17 amino acids long. Trimming took 5 bases from V and 2 from J, leaving 21 bases between them.

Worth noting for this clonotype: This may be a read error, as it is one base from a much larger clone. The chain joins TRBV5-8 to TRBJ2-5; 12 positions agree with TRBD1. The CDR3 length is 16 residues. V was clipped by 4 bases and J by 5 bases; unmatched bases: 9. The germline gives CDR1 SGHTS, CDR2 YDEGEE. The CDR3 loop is CASSPGTGGARETQYF. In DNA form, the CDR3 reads TGTGCCAGCAGCCCCGGGACAGGGGGCGCGCGGGAGACCCAGTACTTC.

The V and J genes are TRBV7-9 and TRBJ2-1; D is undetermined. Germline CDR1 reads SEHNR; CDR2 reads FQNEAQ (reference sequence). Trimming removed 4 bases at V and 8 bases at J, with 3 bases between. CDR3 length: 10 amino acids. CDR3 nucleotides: TGTGCCAGCAGCTCCTATGAGCAGTTCTTC. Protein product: CASSSYEQFF.

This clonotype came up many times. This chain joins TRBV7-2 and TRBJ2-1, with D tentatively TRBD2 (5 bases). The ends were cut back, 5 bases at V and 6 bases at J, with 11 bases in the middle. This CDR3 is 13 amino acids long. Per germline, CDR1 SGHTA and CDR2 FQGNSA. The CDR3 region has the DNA TGTGCCAGCAGCATACTAGAGCTCAATGAGCAGTTCTTC. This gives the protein CASSILELNEQFF.

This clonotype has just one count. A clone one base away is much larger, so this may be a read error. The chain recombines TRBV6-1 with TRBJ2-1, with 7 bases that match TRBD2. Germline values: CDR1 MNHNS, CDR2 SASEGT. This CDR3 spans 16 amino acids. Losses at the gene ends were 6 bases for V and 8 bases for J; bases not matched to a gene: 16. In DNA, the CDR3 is TGTGCCAGCAGCCAATTAGTGGGAGGGCCATTCGATGAGCAGTTCTTC. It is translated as CASSQLVGGPFDEQFF.

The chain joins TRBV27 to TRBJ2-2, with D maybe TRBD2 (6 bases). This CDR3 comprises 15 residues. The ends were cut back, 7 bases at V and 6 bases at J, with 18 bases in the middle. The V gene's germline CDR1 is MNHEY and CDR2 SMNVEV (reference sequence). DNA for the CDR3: TGTGCCAGCATCCGATATGGGGGGTCCCCCGGGGAGCTGTTTTTT. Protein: CASIRYGGSPGELFF.

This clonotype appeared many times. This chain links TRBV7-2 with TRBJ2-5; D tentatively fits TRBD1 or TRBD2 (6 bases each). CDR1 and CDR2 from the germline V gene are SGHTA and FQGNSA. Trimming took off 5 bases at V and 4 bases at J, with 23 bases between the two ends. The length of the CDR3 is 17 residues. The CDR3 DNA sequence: TGTGCCAGCAGCCGGCGCGCTAGCGAGGGGGGTAGAGAGACCCAGTACTTC. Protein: CASSRRASEGGRETQYF.

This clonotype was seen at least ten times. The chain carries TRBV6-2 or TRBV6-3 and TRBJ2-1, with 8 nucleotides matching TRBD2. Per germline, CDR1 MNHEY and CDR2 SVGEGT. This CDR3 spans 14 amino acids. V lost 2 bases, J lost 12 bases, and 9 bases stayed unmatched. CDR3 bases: TGTGCCAGCAGTTACGAGGTGCTGGCGGGAGGGCAGTTCTTC. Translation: CASSYEVLAGGQFF.

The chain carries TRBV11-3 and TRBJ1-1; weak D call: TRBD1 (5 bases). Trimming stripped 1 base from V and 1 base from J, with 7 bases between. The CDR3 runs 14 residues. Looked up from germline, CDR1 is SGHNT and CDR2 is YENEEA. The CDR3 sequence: CASSLVRENTEAFF. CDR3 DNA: TGTGCCAGCAGCTTAGTCAGGGAGAACACTGAAGCTTTCTTT.

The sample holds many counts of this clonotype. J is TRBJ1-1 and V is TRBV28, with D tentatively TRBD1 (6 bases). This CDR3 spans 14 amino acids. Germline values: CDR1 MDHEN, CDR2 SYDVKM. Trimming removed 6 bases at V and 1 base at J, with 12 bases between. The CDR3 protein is CASSAPGQNTEAFF. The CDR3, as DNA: TGTGCCAGCAGCGCTCCGGGACAGAACACTGAAGCTTTCTTT.

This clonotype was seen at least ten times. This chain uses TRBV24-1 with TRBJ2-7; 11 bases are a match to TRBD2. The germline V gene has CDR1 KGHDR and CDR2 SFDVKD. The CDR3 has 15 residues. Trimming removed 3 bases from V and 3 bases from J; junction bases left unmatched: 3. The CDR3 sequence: CATSDPGTSGYEQYF. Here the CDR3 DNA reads TGTGCCACCAGTGATCCCGGGACTAGCGGCTACGAGCAGTACTTC.